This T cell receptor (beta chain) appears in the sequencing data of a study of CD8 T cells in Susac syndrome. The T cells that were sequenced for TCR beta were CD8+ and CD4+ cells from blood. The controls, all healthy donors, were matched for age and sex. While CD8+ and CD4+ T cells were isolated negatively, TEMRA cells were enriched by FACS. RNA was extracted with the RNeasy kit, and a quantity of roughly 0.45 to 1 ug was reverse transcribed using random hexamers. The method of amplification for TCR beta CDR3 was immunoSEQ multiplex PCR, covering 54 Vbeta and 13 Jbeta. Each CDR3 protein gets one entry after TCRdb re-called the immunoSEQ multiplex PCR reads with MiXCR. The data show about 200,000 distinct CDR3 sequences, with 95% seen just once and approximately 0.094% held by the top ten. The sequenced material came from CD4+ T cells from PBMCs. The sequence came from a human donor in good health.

In nucleotides, the CDR3 is TGTGCCAGCAGTGATGCAGGGGACTTGACCGGGGAGCTGTTTTTT. This codes for CASSDAGDLTGELFF. The rearrangement uses TRBV25-1 and TRBJ2-2; perhaps D is TRBD1 or TRBD2 (6 bases each). Per germline, CDR1 MGHDK and CDR2 SYGVNS. The CDR3 extends over 15 amino acids. V was shortened by 3 bases and J by 5 bases, with 13 bases between the two germline ends.